These 11 T cell receptor beta chains originate from one sample sequenced in a study of CD8 T cells in ankylosing spondylitis (dated by TCRdb to the late 2010s). Results and caveats for the whole study, not just this receptor: Blood from ankylosing spondylitis patients appeared to be characterized by a TCR beta motif composed of roughly eight highly homologous amino acid variants.

Their antigens remain unidentified. Libraries were prepared through 5' RACE. Reads for this sample came from an Illumina HiSeq 2500. TCRdb reprocessing: public reads trimmed at Q25 with fastp, clones called with MiXCR, in-frame beta chains kept. Rows are unified per CDR3 protein, each entry keeping the most common DNA and genes. Here the sample has 800,000 to 900,000 distinct CDR3 sequences; approximately 12% occur a single time. The top ten clonotypes cover less than 0.65% of the sample. Sequencing was done on a sample of blood, either unsorted or a sorted T cell fraction (not recorded which). The receptors come from a male donor with ankylosing spondylitis.

This rearrangement joins TRBV10-3 to TRBJ2-6; D call uncertain. The V end was cut by 7 bases, the J end by 0 bases, with 22 bases between. This CDR3 region has 19 residues. CDR1 and CDR2 from the germline V gene are ENHRY and SYGVKD. CDR3 region: CAIKGWGNLQSSGANVLTF. CDR3 nucleotides: TGTGCCATCAAGGGCTGGGGAAACCTTCAGAGCTCTGGGGCCAACGTCCTGACTTTC.

The chain couples TRBV4-1 to TRBJ1-2; D call uncertain. The V and J ends lost 6 bases and 0 bases respectively, with 5 bases between them. CDR3 length: 12 residues. Germline CDR1 MGHRA, CDR2 YSYEKL. CDR3 sequence: CASRSPNYGYTF. CDR3 DNA: TGCGCCAGCAGGTCTCCTAACTATGGCTACACCTTC.

The CDR3 region is CATSREFGIQPQHF. Written as DNA, the CDR3 is TGTGCCACCAGCAGAGAATTTGGGATTCAGCCCCAGCATTTT. This rearrangement joins TRBV15 to TRBJ1-5; D is ambiguous. V dropped 0 bases and J dropped 6 bases, with 9 bases sitting between them. This CDR3 has 14 residues. In germline, CDR1 is LNHNV, CDR2 YYDKDF (reference sequence).

This clonotype was counted at least ten times. The chain recombines TRBV4-3 with TRBJ2-5; D is ambiguous. Trimming shortened V by 4 bases and J by 0 bases, and 12 bases separated the two germline ends. The CDR3 sequence is 15 residues long. Per the germline V gene, CDR1 is LGHNA and CDR2 is YSLEER. The CDR3 loop reads CASSLSRTDQETQYF. The CDR3 nucleotides are TGCGCCAGCAGCCTCTCCCGGACGGACCAAGAGACCCAGTACTTC.

The chain employs TRBV28 and TRBJ2-3, with 7 bases lining up with TRBD2. Germline trimming cut 7 bases from V and 1 base from J; bases unmatched to any gene: 8. Germline V CDR1 and CDR2: MDHEN, SYDVKM. The CDR3 contains 15 residues. The CDR3 loop reads CASIQGGGGTDTQYF. CDR3 nucleotide sequence: TGTGCCAGCATCCAAGGTGGGGGGGGCACAGATACGCAGTATTTT.

This clonotype has just a few counts. The V and J genes are TRBV9 and TRBJ2-3; D is possibly TRBD2 (5 bases). V lost 7 bases and J 1 base, leaving 10 bases between the germline ends. Germline-derived CDR1 and CDR2 are SGDLS and YYNGEE. This CDR3 is built from 13 residues. The CDR3 coding sequence is TGTGCCAGCCGGGGAGCGGGCACAGATACGCAGTATTTT. Amino acids: CASRGAGTDTQYF.

V gene TRBV18 combines with J gene TRBJ1-1; no clear D gene. Germline lookup yields CDR1 KGHSH and CDR2 LQKENI. The germline V and J ends were trimmed by 2 bases and 1 base, with 11 bases remaining between them. There are 15 residues in the CDR3. The CDR3 reads CASSPVREWNTEAFF. As DNA, the CDR3 is TGTGCCAGCTCACCAGTGAGGGAATGGAACACTGAAGCTTTCTTT.

This chain links TRBV10-3 with TRBJ2-2; D gene uncertain. This CDR3 contains 15 residues. Germline CDR1 is ENHRY and CDR2 is SYGVKD. V was clipped by 7 bases and J by 5 bases, with 17 bases between them. CDR3: CAITITSDGTGELFF. CDR3 sequence (DNA): TGTGCCATCACCATAACTTCGGACGGGACCGGGGAGCTGTTTTTT.

The genes are TRBV20-1 and TRBJ2-1; D gene uncertain. Trimming cost V 1 base and J 2 bases, with 6 bases left between them. Germline CDR1 and CDR2: DFQATT and SNEGSKA (reference sequence). CDR3 length equals 13 residues. CDR3: CSARVPAYNEQFF. DNA for the CDR3: TGCAGTGCTAGAGTCCCAGCCTACAATGAGCAGTTCTTC.

V usage is TRBV29-1 and J usage is TRBJ2-7, with TRBD1 identical over 10 bases. The CDR3 sequence is 15 residues long. Trimming at V came to 4 bases and at J to 6 bases, leaving 12 bases not matched to a gene. The germline CDR1 and CDR2 sequences are SQVTM and ANQGSEA. The CDR3 here is CSVGTGGVWVGEQYF. The DNA of the CDR3 is TGCAGCGTTGGGACAGGGGGAGTGTGGGTAGGCGAGCAGTACTTC.

The V and J genes are TRBV6-1 and TRBJ2-7; D possibly corresponds to TRBD1 (5 bases). Per the germline V gene, CDR1 is MNHNS and CDR2 is SASEGT. V dropped 6 bases and J dropped 0 bases, with 18 bases sitting between them. The CDR3 has 16 residues. The CDR3 spells CASRYASQESSYEQYF. The CDR3 DNA is TGTGCCAGCAGGTATGCTTCACAGGAGAGCTCCTACGAGCAGTACTTC.